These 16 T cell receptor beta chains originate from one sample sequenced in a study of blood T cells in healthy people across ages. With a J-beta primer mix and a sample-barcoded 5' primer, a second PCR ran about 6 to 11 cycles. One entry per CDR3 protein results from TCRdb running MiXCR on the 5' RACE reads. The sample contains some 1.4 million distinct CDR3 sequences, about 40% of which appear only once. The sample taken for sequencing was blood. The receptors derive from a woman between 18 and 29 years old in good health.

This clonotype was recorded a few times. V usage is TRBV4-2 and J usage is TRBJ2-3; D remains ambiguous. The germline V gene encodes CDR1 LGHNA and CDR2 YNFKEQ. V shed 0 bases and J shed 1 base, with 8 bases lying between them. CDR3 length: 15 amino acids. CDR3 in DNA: TGTGCCAGCAGCCAAGAGGGTGGCGGCACAGATACGCAGTATTTT. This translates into CASSQEGGGTDTQYF.

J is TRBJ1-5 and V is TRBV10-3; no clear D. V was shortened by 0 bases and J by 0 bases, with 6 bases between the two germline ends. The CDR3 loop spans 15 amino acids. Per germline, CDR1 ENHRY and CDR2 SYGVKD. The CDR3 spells CAISESANSNQPQHF. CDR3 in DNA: TGTGCCATCAGTGAGTCGGCGAATAGCAATCAGCCCCAGCATTTT.

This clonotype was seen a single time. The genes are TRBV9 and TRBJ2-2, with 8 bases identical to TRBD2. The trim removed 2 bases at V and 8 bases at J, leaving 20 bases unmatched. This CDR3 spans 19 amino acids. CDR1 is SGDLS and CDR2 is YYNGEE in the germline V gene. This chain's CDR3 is CASSVFPSRAGDLRGELFF. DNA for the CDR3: TGTGCCAGCAGCGTGTTCCCCTCTCGAGCGGGGGATCTCAGGGGGGAGCTGTTTTTT.

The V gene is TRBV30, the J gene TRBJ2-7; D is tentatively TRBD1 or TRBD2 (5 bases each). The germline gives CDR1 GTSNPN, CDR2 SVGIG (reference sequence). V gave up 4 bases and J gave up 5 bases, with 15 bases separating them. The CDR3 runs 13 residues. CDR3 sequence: CAWTLGTRHEQYF. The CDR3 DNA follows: TGTGCCTGGACGTTGGGGACGCGCCACGAGCAGTACTTC.

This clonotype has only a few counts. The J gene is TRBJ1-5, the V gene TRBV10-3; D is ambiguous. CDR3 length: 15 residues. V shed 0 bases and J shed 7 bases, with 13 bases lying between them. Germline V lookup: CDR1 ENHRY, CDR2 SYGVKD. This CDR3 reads CAISESTLGDQPQHF. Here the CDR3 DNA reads TGTGCCATCAGTGAGTCGACTCTGGGTGACCAGCCCCAGCATTTT.

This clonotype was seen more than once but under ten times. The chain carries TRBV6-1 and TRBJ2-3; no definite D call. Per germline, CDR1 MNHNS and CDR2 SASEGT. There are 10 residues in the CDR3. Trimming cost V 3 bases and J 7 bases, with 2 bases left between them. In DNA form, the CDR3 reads TGTGCCAGCAGTGACTATACGCAGTATTTT. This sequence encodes CASSDYTQYF.

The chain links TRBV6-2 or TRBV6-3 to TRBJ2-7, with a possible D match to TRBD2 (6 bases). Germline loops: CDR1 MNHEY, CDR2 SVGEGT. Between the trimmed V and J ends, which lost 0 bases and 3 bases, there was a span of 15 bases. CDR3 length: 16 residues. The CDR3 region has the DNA TGTGCCAGCAGTTACTCGAATCAAGCGGGCATCTACGAGCAGTACTTC. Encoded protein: CASSYSNQAGIYEQYF.

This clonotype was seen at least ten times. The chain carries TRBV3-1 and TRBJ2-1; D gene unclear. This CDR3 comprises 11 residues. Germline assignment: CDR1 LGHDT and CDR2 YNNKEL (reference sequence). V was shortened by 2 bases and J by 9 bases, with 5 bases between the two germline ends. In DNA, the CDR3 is TGTGCCAGCAGCCAACGTGGTGAGCAGTTCTTC. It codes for CASSQRGEQFF.

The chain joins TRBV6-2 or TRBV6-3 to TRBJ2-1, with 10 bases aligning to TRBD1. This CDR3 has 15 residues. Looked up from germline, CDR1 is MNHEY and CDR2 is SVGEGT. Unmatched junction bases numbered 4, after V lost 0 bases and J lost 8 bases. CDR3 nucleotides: TGTGCCAGCAGTTACTCGAGGGACAGGGGCGATGAGCAGTTCTTC. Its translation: CASSYSRDRGDEQFF.

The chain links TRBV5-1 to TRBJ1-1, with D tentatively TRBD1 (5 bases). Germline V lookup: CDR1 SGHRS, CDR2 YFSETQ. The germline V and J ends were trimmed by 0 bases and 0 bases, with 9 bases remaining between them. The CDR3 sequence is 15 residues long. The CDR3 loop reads CASSLEGRVNTEAFF. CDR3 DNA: TGCGCCAGCAGCTTGGAGGGCAGGGTGAACACTGAAGCTTTCTTT.

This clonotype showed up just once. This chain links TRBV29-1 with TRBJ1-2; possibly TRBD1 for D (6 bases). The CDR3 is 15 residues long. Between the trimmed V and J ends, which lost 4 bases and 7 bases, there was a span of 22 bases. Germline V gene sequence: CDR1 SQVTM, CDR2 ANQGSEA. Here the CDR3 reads CSVAGTYDHYGGYTF. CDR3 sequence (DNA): TGCAGCGTTGCCGGGACATATGACCACTATGGTGGCTACACCTTC.

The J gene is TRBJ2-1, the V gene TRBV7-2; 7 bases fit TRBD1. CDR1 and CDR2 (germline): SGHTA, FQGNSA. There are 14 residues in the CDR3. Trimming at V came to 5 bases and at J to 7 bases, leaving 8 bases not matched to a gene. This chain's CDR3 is CASSPSTGWNEQFF. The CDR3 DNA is TGTGCCAGCAGCCCCTCGACAGGGTGGAATGAGCAGTTCTTC.

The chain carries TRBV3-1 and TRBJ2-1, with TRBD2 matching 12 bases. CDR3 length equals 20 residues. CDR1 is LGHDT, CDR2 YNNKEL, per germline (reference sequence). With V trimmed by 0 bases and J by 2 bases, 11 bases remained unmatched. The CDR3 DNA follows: TGTGCCAGCAGCCAAGATGGGCTAGCGGGGGGGAATGGGCCCTACAATGAGCAGTTCTTC. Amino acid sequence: CASSQDGLAGGNGPYNEQFF.

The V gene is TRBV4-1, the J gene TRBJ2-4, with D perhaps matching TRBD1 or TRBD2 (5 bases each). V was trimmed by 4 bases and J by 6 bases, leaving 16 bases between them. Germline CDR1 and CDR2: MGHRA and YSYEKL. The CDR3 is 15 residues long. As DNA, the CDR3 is TGCGCCAGCAGCCCGGGACCGCAATGGGCAAACATTCAGTACTTC. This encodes CASSPGPQWANIQYF.

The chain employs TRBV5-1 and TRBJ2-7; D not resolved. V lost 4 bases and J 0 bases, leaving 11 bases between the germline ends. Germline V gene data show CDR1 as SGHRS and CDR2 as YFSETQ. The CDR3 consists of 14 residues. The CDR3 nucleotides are TGCGCCAGCAGCAGAAGACATAGCTCCTACGAGCAGTACTTC. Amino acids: CASSRRHSSYEQYF.

CDR3 sequence: CASSHTTGGAGNIQYF. CDR3 sequence (DNA): TGTGCCAGCAGTCACACGACAGGGGGCGCGGGAAACATTCAGTACTTC. The rearrangement links TRBV6-5 to TRBJ2-4; 10 bases are shared with TRBD1. The germline V gene encodes CDR1 MNHEY and CDR2 SVGAGI. V lost 5 bases to trimming and J lost 6 bases; unmatched junction nucleotides: 10. The length of the CDR3 is 16 residues.